The T cell receptor (beta chain) described here comes from a study of CD8 T cells in ankylosing spondylitis. Study-level findings and limits: A subset of motif variants has previously been described in the synovial fluid and blood of reactive arthritis. It was reported that disease-linked clones were significantly enriched in matched ankylosing spondylitis synovial fluid. Among TCR beta sequences, a motif of 7 to 9 highly homologous variants appeared characteristic of ankylosing spondylitis blood.

The V and J ends lost 4 bases and 4 bases, in that order; junction bases with no gene match: 4. Germline CDR1 and CDR2: MGHRA and YSYEKL. The CDR3 spans 15 residues. A remark on this clonotype: Its antigen is unknown.

MiXCR, run by TCRdb on the 5' RACE reads, gives a single entry per CDR3 protein. This sample has around 150,000 distinct CDR3 sequences, with around 42% found just once. The sample consisted of synovial fluid, either unsorted or a sorted T cell fraction (not recorded which). The chain employs TRBV4-1 and TRBJ2-2, with 9 bases lining up with TRBD2. The sequence came from a male donor with ankylosing spondylitis. In DNA, the CDR3 is TGCGCCAGCAGCCCCGGGACTAGCTTCACCGGGGAGCTGTTTTTT. Amino acid sequence: CASSPGTSFTGELFF.